This record looks at one T cell receptor (beta chain) sequence and its context. Sequencing used immunoSEQ multiplex PCR; TCRdb keeps in-frame clones, though not all of them. The profile shows fewer than 250,000 clones, approximately 83% of them singletons. The data belong to a study of blood T cell repertoires in COVID-19. The specimen was PBMCs or T cells enriched from blood (not recorded which). The TCR comes from a woman in her forties who had been exposed to COVID-19.

The CDR3 loop reads CASSLAEGSGPQHF. In DNA form, the CDR3 reads TGCGCCAGCAGCTTGGCCGAGGGATCCGGGCCCCAGCATTTT. This chain links TRBV5-1 with TRBJ1-5; D call uncertain. Trimming shortened V by 0 bases and J by 9 bases, and 13 bases separated the two germline ends. Germline V gene sequence: CDR1 SGHRS, CDR2 YFSETQ. This CDR3 has 14 amino acids.